The 12 T cell receptor beta chains listed next were all sequenced from one sample in a study of blood T cell repertoires in COVID-19. Libraries were prepared by immunoSEQ multiplex PCR; TCRdb keeps only in-frame clonotypes and omits some of them. In the table there are about 98,000 clones, around nine tenths of which are singletons. Specimen: peripheral blood. These receptors all stem from a man over 45 with acute or convalescent COVID-19.

This clone was picked up one time. The V call is TRBV12-5, the J call TRBJ1-5, with a weak D call TRBD1 (5 bases). Germline values: CDR1 LGHNT, CDR2 FRNRAP. Trimming removed 6 bases at V and 9 bases at J, with 15 bases between. The CDR3 loop spans 13 amino acids. The CDR3 nucleotides read TGTGCTAGTGGCCTTGGGGGGGACTGGCCCCAGCATTTT. It yields the protein CASGLGGDWPQHF.

This rearrangement joins TRBV15 to TRBJ1-1; D gene uncertain. Germline V gene sequence: CDR1 LNHNV, CDR2 YYDKDF (reference sequence). The V gene lost 7 bases and the J gene lost 6 bases, with 24 bases spanning the gap. The CDR3 totals 16 residues. The CDR3 DNA reads as TGTGCCACCAAAAGTGGTAGGCCGGGTGGGGAGGCTGAAGCTTTCTTT. Its protein is CATKSGRPGGEAEAFF.

The V gene is TRBV19, the J gene TRBJ1-5; D is unresolved. This CDR3 spans 13 amino acids. Trimming took 1 base from V and 7 from J, leaving 8 bases between them. Germline loops: CDR1 LNHDA, CDR2 SQIVND (reference sequence). The CDR3 is CASSIGQGQPQHF. For the CDR3, the DNA is TGTGCCAGTAGTATAGGACAAGGCCAGCCCCAGCATTTT.

This clone was seen just once. The chain has TRBV5-4 and TRBJ2-2, with D perhaps TRBD2 (6 bases). Germline V gene data show CDR1 as SGHNT and CDR2 as YYREEE (reference sequence). CDR3 size: 16 residues. Trimming removed 0 bases at V and 6 bases at J, with 15 bases between. CDR3 DNA sequence: TGTGCCAGCAGCTTGGGGGGGGAACTGTTTCCCGGGGAGCTGTTTTTT. It yields the protein CASSLGGELFPGELFF. Complete variable domain (other parts from reference TRBV5-4 and TRBJ2-2): ETGVTQSPTHLIKTRGQQVTLRCSSQSGHNTVSWYQQALGQGPQFIFQYYREEENGRGNFPPRFSGLQFPNYSSELNVNALELDDSALYLCASSLGGELFPGELFFGEGSRLTVL.

The chain uses TRBV19 and TRBJ1-4; D remains unclear. Germline V CDR1 and CDR2: LNHDA, SQIVND (reference sequence). V was shortened by 8 bases and J by 1 base, with 11 bases between the two germline ends. The length of the CDR3 is 14 residues. The CDR3 sequence: CASSLVLTNEKLFF. The CDR3 nucleotides read TGTGCCAGTTCCCTCGTCTTAACTAATGAAAAACTGTTTTTT.

The chain links TRBV7-2 to TRBJ2-7; 11 bases are shared with TRBD2. V trimming: 9 bases; J trimming: 3 bases; junction bases outside the gene matches: 7. CDR3 length equals 14 residues. Germline loops: CDR1 SGHTA, CDR2 FQGNSA. The CDR3 nucleotides are TGTGCCAGTAAGGACGGGACTAGCGGCTACGAGCAGTACTTC. It codes for CASKDGTSGYEQYF. The full variable domain, its missing parts supplied by reference TRBV7-2 and TRBJ2-7, is GAGVSQSPSNKVTEKGKDVELRCDPISGHTALYWYRQSLGQGLEFLIYFQGNSAPDKSGLPSDRFSAERTGGSVSTLTIQRTQQEDSAVYLCASKDGTSGYEQYFGPGTRLTVT.

The chain employs TRBV5-1 and TRBJ2-1, with 10 bases lining up with TRBD2. The ends lost 3 bases at V and 10 bases at J; junction bases unmatched: 10. This CDR3 spans 15 amino acids. From germline, CDR1 is SGHRS and CDR2 YFSETQ. CDR3 residues: CASSYQPELAGEQFF. CDR3 nucleotide sequence: TGCGCCAGCAGCTACCAACCTGAACTAGCGGGAGAGCAGTTCTTC.

The CDR3 DNA is TGTGCCATCAGTAGCCAGGGTGTCACGACTGGAAACACCATATATTTT. Amino acid sequence: CAISSQGVTTGNTIYF. The rearrangement uses TRBV10-3 and TRBJ1-3; D is possibly TRBD1 (5 bases). V lost 5 bases to trimming and J lost 2 bases, with 16 bases between them. The CDR3 covers 16 residues. The germline gives CDR1 ENHRY, CDR2 SYGVKD.

This chain links TRBV5-5 with TRBJ2-2, with 10 bases aligning to TRBD2. The CDR3 is 16 amino acids. V shed 7 bases, J shed 3 bases, and the junction held 9 bases outside the gene matches. CDR1 is SGHKS, CDR2 YYEKEE, per germline (reference sequence). The CDR3 DNA sequence: TGTGCCAGCGGAACACGGAGCGGGAGGGACACCGGGGAGCTGTTTTTT. Translation gives CASGTRSGRDTGELFF.

This rearrangement joins TRBV12-5 to TRBJ2-7, with a possible D match to TRBD1 (6 bases). Germline assignment: CDR1 LGHNT and CDR2 FRNRAP. The CDR3 runs 17 residues. The V end was cut by 2 bases, the J end by 2 bases, with 19 bases between. The CDR3 region is CASGLLPPGQTAYEQYF. CDR3 DNA: TGTGCTAGTGGTTTGCTCCCCCCTGGACAGACCGCCTACGAGCAGTACTTC.

This sequence joins TRBV19 and TRBJ2-7; maybe TRBD1 (5 bases). Germline V gives CDR1 LNHDA, CDR2 SQIVND (reference sequence). The CDR3 extends over 15 amino acids. Trimming cost V 0 bases and J 6 bases, with 15 bases left between them. The CDR3 DNA sequence: TGTGCCAGTAGTATAGAAGGGGAAGTAAAAGCCGAGCAGTACTTC. It translates to CASSIEGEVKAEQYF.

This rearrangement joins TRBV19 to TRBJ2-4; the match to TRBD1 covers 8 bases. Germline assignment: CDR1 LNHDA and CDR2 SQIVND (reference sequence). The CDR3 contains 16 residues. V was pared by 6 bases and J by 3 bases, with 10 bases of the junction left unmatched. In DNA form, the CDR3 reads TGTGCCAGTAGCCCCGACAGGGGAAAACTCAAAAACATTCAGTACTTC. This translates into CASSPDRGKLKNIQYF.